This T cell receptor (beta chain) was recovered during a study of blood T cell repertoires in COVID-19. Study-level background: There were acute and convalescent COVID-19 samples, and they came from the United States, Italy and Spain.

Germline CDR1 KGHSH, CDR2 LQKENI. This CDR3 comprises 16 residues. The ends lost 4 bases at V and 8 bases at J; junction bases unmatched: 13. Profiling relied on immunoSEQ multiplex PCR, and the TCRdb table lists in-frame clones only, not all of them. Among fewer than 250,000 clones, approximately 90% were seen once, and the ten largest hold less than 3.5%. Material for sequencing was peripheral blood. The chain uses TRBV18 and TRBJ2-1; TRBD1 aligns across 8 bases. The TCR originated in a man between 25 and 39 years old with COVID-19, enrolled during active disease. The CDR3 region has the DNA TGTGCCAGCTCACGGACAGGGACGTTTATCTCGTATGAGCAGTTCTTC. Protein product: CASSRTGTFISYEQFF.